This entry describes one TCR beta chain. The target antigen is unknown. This sequence may be a read error, since a much larger clone differs from it by one base. These data belong to a study of breast tumors, draining lymph nodes, adjacent tissues. Study observations and caveats: Tumor T cell lymph node origin was a supported hypothesis, not proven.

Samples came from axillary lymph nodes draining the breast cancer. J gave up 10 bases and V 5 bases, and 17 bases lay outside the gene matches. This CDR3 has 16 amino acids. Looked up from germline, CDR1 is SGDLS and CDR2 is YYNGEE. TCRdb ran MiXCR on the multiplex PCR reads and lists one entry per CDR3 protein. Of approximately 280,000 distinct CDR3 sequences in the sample, 30% to 35% were seen once. The sample taken for sequencing was axillary lymph node tissue. The chain employs TRBV9 and TRBJ2-1; 8 nucleotides line up with TRBD2. The receptor was derived from a female donor with breast cancer. Some clones in this sample may be carry-over from other donors' samples. CDR3 nucleotides: TGTGCCAGCAGTGTTCCTAGGGCGGGAGGCGGCGGAGAGCAGTTCTTC. Translated, it gives CASSVPRAGGGGEQFF.